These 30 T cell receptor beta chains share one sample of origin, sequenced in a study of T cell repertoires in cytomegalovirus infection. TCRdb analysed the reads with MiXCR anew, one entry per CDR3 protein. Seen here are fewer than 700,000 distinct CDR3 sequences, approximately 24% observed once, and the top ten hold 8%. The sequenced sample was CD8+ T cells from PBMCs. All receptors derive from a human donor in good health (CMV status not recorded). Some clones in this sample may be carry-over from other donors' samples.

The CDR3 is CASRIPALLGDTQYF. CDR3 sequence (DNA): TGTGCCAGCAGGATCCCTGCACTGCTAGGGGATACGCAGTATTTT. The chain couples TRBV6-4 to TRBJ2-3; D gene unclear. The CDR3 has 15 residues. CDR1 MRHNA and CDR2 SNTAGT come from the germline V gene. The ends were cut back, 6 bases at V and 6 bases at J, with 19 bases in the middle.

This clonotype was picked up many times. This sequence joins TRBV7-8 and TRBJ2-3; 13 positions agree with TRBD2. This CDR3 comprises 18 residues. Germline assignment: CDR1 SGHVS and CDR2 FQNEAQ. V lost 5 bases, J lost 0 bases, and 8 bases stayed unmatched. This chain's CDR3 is CASSATSGGFSSTDTQYF. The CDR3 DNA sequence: TGTGCCAGCAGCGCGACTAGCGGGGGGTTTTCTAGCACAGATACGCAGTATTTT.

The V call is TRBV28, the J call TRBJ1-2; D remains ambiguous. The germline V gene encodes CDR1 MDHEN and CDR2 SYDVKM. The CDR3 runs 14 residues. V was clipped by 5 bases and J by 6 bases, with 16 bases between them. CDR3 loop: CASSLLGNFDGYTF. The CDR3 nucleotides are TGTGCCAGCAGTCTCCTCGGGAACTTCGATGGCTACACCTTC.

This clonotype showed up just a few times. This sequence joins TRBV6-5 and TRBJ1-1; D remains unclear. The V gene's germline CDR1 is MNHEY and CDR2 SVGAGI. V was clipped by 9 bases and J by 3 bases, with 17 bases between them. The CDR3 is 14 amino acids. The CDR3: CASRLRSGHTEAFF. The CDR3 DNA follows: TGTGCCAGTAGACTTCGAAGCGGGCACACTGAAGCTTTCTTT.

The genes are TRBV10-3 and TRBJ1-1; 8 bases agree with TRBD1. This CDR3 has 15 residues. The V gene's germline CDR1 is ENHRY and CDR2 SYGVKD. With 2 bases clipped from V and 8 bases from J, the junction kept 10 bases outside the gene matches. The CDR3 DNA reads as TGTGCCATCAGTGAGAGCAGGGGGCGAGTAAACGAAGCTTTCTTT. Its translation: CAISESRGRVNEAFF.

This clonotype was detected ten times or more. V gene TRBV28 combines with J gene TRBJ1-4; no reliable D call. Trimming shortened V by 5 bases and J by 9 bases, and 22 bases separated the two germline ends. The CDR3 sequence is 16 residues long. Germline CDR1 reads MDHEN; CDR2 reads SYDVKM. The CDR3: CASSPLDERPFKKLFF. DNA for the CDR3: TGTGCCAGCAGTCCCCTGGACGAGAGACCCTTCAAAAAACTGTTTTTT.

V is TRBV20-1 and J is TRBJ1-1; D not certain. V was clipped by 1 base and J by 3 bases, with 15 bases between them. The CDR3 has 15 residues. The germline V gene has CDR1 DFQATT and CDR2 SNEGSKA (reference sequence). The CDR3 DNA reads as TGCAGTGCTAGAGCCCGGCGAGGATCGGACACTGAAGCTTTCTTT. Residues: CSARARRGSDTEAFF.

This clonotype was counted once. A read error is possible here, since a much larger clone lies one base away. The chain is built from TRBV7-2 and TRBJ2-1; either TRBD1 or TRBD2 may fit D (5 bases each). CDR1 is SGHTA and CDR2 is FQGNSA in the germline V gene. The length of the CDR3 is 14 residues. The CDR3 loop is CASGLKGTSDEQFF. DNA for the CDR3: TGTGCCAGCGGCTTAAAGGGGACCAGTGATGAGCAGTTCTTC. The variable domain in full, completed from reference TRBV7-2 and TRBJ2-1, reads GAGVSQSPSNKVTEKGKDVELRCDPISGHTALYWYRQSLGQGLEFLIYFQGNSAPDKSGLPSDRFSAERTGGSVSTLTIQRTQQEDSAVYLCASGLKGTSDEQFFGPGTRLTVL.

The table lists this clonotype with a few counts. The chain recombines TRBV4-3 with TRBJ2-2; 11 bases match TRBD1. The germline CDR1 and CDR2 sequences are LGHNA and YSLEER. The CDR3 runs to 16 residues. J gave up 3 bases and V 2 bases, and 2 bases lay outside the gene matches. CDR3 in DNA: TGCGCCAGCAGCCAAAAGGACAGGGGGCACACCGGGGAGCTGTTTTTT. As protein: CASSQKDRGHTGELFF.

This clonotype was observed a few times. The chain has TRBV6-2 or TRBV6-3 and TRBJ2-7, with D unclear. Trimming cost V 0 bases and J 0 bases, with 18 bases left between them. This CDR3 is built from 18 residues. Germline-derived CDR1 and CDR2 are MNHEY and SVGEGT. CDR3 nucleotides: TGTGCCAGCAGTTACTCGAAAGATAGTGCAGTGAGCTCCTACGAGCAGTACGTC. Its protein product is CASSYSKDSAVSSYEQYV.

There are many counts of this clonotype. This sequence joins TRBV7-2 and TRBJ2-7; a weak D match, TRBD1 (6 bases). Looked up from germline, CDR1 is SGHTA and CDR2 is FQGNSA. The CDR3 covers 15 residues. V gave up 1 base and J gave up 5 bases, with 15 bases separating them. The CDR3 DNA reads TGTGCCAGCAGCTTAGTAAGTTACAGGGATAACGAGCAGTACGTC. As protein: CASSLVSYRDNEQYV.

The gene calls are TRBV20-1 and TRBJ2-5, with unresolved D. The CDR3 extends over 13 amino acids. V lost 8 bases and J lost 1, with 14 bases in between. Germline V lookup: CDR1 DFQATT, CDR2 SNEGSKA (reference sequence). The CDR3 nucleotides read TGCAGTTCACCTCATGGGGTCCAAGAGACCCAGTACTTC. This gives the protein CSSPHGVQETQYF.

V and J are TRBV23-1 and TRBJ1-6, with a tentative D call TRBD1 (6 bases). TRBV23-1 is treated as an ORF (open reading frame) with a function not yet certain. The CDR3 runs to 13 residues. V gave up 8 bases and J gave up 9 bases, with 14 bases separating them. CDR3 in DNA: TGCGCCAGCGGCCCCGCCAGGGGTTCACCCCTCCACTTT. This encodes CASGPARGSPLHF.

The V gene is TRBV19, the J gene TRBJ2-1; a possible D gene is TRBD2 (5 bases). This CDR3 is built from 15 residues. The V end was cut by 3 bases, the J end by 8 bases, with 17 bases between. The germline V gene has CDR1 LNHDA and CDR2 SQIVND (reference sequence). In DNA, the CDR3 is TGTGCCAGTAGTATCATGGACTCCTGGATGCATGAGCAGTTCTTC. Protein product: CASSIMDSWMHEQFF.

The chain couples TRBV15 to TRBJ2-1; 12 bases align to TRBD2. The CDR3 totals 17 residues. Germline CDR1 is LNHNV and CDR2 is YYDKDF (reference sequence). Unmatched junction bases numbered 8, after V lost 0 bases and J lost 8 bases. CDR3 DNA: TGTGCCACCAGCAGAGAAGGTCTAGCGGGGGGGATCTATGAGCAGTTCTTC. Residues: CATSREGLAGGIYEQFF.

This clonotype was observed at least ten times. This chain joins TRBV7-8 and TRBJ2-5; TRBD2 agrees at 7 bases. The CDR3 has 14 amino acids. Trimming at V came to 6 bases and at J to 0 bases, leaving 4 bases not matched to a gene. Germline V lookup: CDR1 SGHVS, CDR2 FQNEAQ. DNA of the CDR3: TGTGCCAGCAGGTCAGCGGGGTACCAAGAGACCCAGTACTTC. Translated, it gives CASRSAGYQETQYF. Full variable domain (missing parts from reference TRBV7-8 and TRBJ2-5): GAGVSQSPRYKVAKRGQDVALRCDPISGHVSLFWYQQALGQGPEFLTYFQNEAQLDKSGLPSDRFFAERPEGSVSTLKIQRTQQEDSAVYLCASRSAGYQETQYFGPGTRLLVL.

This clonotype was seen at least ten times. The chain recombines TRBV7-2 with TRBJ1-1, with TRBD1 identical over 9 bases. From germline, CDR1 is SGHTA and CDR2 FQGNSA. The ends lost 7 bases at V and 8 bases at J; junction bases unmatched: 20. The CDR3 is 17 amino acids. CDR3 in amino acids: CASTVARGQGDGLEAFF. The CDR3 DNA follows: TGTGCCAGCACCGTAGCTCGGGGACAGGGAGATGGGCTCGAAGCTTTCTTT.

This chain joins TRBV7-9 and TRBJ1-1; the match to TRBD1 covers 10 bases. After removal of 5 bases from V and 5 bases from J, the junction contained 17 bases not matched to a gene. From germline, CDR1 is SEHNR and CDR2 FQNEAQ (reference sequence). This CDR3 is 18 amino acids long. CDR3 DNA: TGTGCCAGCAGCCCGCGACAGGGTGGGACAGGGGAACGTACTGAAGCTTTCTTT. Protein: CASSPRQGGTGERTEAFF.

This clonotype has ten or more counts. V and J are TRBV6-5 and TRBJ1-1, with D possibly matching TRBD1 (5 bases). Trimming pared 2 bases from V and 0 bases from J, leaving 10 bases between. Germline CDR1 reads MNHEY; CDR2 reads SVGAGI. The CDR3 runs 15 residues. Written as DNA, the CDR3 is TGTGCCAGCAGTTACGAGAGGGACCTGAACACTGAAGCTTTCTTT. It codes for CASSYERDLNTEAFF.

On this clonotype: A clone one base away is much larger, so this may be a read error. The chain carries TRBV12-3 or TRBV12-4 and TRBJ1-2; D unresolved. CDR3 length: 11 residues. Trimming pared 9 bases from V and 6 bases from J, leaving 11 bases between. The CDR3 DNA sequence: TGTGCCAGAGGATATGGACATGGCTACACCTTC. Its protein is CARGYGHGYTF.

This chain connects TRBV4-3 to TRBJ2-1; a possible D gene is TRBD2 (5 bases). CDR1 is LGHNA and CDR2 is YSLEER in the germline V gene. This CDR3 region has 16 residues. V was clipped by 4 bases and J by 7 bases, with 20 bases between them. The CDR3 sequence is CASSPRRIGPTNEQFF. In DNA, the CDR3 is TGCGCCAGCAGCCCCCGGAGGATAGGGCCGACGAATGAGCAGTTCTTC.

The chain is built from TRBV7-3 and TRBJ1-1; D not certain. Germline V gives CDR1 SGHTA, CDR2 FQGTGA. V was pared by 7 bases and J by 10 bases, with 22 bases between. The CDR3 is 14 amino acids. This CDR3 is CASNSRGWALRAFF. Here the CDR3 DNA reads TGTGCCAGCAACTCTCGGGGTTGGGCACTTAGAGCTTTCTTT. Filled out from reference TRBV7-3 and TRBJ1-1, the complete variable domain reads GAGVSQTPSNKVTEKGKYVELRCDPISGHTALYWYRQSLGQGPEFLIYFQGTGAADDSGLPNDRFFAVRPEGSVSTLKIQRTERGDSAVYLCASNSRGWALRAFFGQGTRLTVV.

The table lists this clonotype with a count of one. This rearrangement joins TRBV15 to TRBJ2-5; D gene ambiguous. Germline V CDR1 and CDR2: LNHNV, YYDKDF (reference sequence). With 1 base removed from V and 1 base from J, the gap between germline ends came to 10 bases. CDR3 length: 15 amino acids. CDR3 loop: CATSRAPNTQETQYF. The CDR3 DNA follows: TGTGCCACCAGCAGAGCCCCTAACACCCAAGAGACCCAGTACTTC.

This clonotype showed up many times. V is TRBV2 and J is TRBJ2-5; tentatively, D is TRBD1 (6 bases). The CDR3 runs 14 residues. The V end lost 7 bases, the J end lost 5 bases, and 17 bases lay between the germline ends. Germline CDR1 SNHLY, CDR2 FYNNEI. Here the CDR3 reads CASTQRWGLETQYF. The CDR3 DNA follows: TGTGCCAGCACCCAACGGTGGGGGCTCGAGACCCAGTACTTC.

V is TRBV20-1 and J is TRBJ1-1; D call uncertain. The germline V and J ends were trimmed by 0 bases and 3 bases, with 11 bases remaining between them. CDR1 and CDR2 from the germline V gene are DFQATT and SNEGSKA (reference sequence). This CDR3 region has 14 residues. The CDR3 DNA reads TGCAGTGCTAGAGATAGCAGCTTGGACACTGAAGCTTTCTTT. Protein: CSARDSSLDTEAFF.

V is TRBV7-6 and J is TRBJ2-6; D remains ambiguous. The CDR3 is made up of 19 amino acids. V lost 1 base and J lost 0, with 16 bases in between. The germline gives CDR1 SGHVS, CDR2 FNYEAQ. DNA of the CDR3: TGTGCCAGCAGCTTAGAATGGCAGCTTGGAAGCTCTGGGGCCAACGTCCTGACTTTC. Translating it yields CASSLEWQLGSSGANVLTF.

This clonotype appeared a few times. DNA of the CDR3: TGTGCCAGCAGTGACTCAAAGAGGAGGACTAGCGGGATTAGCTCCTACAATGAGCAGTTCTTC. This sequence encodes CASSDSKRRTSGISSYNEQFF. This chain links TRBV6-4 with TRBJ2-1; TRBD2 agrees at 12 bases. The V and J ends lost 0 bases and 0 bases, in that order; junction bases with no gene match: 12. CDR3 length: 21 amino acids. CDR1 and CDR2 from the germline V gene are MRHNA and SNTAGT.

The CDR3 loop reads CASSYPRGLNEQFF. CDR3 coding DNA: TGTGCCAGCAGTTACCCCAGGGGGCTCAATGAGCAGTTCTTC. The chain recombines TRBV6-2 or TRBV6-3 with TRBJ2-1; 8 bases align to TRBD1. Germline V gives CDR1 MNHEY, CDR2 SVGEGT. The CDR3 has 14 amino acids. J gave up 6 bases and V 2 bases, and 3 bases lay outside the gene matches.

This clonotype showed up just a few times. The CDR3 DNA reads as TGTGCCAGCAGCCAAGATCGGACAGCAACGAACACCGGGGAGCTGTTTTTT. Amino acid sequence: CASSQDRTATNTGELFF. The rearrangement uses TRBV14 and TRBJ2-2; D might be TRBD1 (6 bases). The CDR3 is 17 amino acids. Deletions cut 0 bases from V and 0 bases from J, with 11 bases between. Per the germline V gene, CDR1 is SGHDN and CDR2 is FVKESK.

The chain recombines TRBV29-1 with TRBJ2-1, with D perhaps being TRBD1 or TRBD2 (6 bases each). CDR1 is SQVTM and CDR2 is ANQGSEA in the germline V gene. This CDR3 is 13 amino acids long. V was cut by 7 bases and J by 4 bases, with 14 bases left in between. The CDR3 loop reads CSAQRGDYNEQFF. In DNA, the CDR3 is TGCAGCGCCCAGAGGGGGGATTACAATGAGCAGTTCTTC.